This entry lists 13 T cell receptor beta chains sequenced from one sample in a study of CD8 T cells in Susac syndrome. Random hexamers served to reverse transcribe about 0.45 to 1 ug RNA. TCRdb ran MiXCR on the immunoSEQ multiplex PCR reads and lists one entry per CDR3 protein. The sample yields more than 70,000 distinct CDR3 sequences, about 91% seen once. Material: CD8+ T cells from PBMCs. Source of these receptors: a human donor with multiple sclerosis.

The chain combines TRBV27 with TRBJ1-2; the match to TRBD1 covers 7 bases. The V gene end was trimmed by 3 bases and the J gene end by 8 bases; junction bases not matched to a gene: 9. This CDR3 is built from 14 residues. Germline V lookup: CDR1 MNHEY, CDR2 SMNVEV (reference sequence). The CDR3 DNA is TGTGCCAGCAGTTTCGGTCAGGGGGTGGGAGGCTACACCTTC. It specifies CASSFGQGVGGYTF.

This chain joins TRBV12-3 or TRBV12-4 and TRBJ1-5; perhaps TRBD1 as D (6 bases). The CDR3 consists of 15 residues. V lost 4 bases to trimming and J lost 5 bases, with 15 bases between them. Here the CDR3 reads CASSSYRERYQPQHF. CDR3 nucleotide sequence: TGTGCCAGCAGTTCGTACAGGGAAAGGTATCAGCCCCAGCATTTT.

The CDR3 DNA follows: TGCGCCAGCAGCCAAGCGGGTTCTGGCTACACCTTC. Its translation: CASSQAGSGYTF. The V gene is TRBV4-1, the J gene TRBJ1-2; D not resolved. From germline, CDR1 is MGHRA and CDR2 YSYEKL. The CDR3 is made up of 12 amino acids. V was trimmed by 1 base and J by 7 bases, leaving 7 bases between them.

The chain links TRBV20-1 to TRBJ2-7; 7 bases map to TRBD2. The V gene's germline CDR1 is DFQATT and CDR2 SNEGSKA (reference sequence). The CDR3 extends over 12 amino acids. Unmatched junction bases numbered 5, after V lost 3 bases and J lost 6 bases. The CDR3 bases are TGCAGTGCTAGGACTAGCTGGCCCGAGCAGTACTTC. Protein sequence: CSARTSWPEQYF.

The CDR3 is CSASGTGDNSPLHF. CDR3 bases: TGCAGTGCTAGTGGGACAGGGGATAATTCACCCCTCCACTTT. The chain links TRBV20-1 to TRBJ1-6; 10 bases match TRBD1. In germline, CDR1 is DFQATT, CDR2 SNEGSKA (reference sequence). The CDR3 spans 14 residues. V was clipped by 3 bases and J by 5 bases; unmatched bases: 1.

CDR3 coding DNA: TGTGCCAGCTCGACACAGGGGACTGAAGCTTTCTTT. Translated: CASSTQGTEAFF. The gene calls are TRBV28 and TRBJ1-1; 7 nucleotides align to TRBD1. The CDR3 loop spans 12 amino acids. Germline assignment: CDR1 MDHEN and CDR2 SYDVKM. Germline trimming cut 8 bases from V and 5 bases from J; bases unmatched to any gene: 5.

In DNA, the CDR3 is TGTGCCACCAGTGATTCACTAGCGCCAAGCCAGGAGCTGTTTTTT. Its protein is CATSDSLAPSQELFF. The chain is built from TRBV24-1 and TRBJ2-2; 7 nucleotides match TRBD2. The germline V gene encodes CDR1 KGHDR and CDR2 SFDVKD. After removal of 2 bases from V and 10 bases from J, the junction contained 9 bases not matched to a gene. This CDR3 is 15 amino acids long.

Only a few counts were recorded for this clonotype. This chain uses TRBV2 with TRBJ2-7; D unclear. Looked up from germline, CDR1 is SNHLY and CDR2 is FYNNEI. V lost 7 bases and J lost 1, with 17 bases in between. The length of the CDR3 is 15 residues. As DNA, the CDR3 is TGTGCCAGCATCGGACCTAACGACGGTTCCTACGAGCAGTACTTC. It codes for CASIGPNDGSYEQYF.

This clonotype was picked up one time. As DNA, the CDR3 is TGTGCCAGCAGTGTTTCTAGCGTGGGTGTATCCTACGAGCAGTACTTC. It translates to CASSVSSVGVSYEQYF. The chain recombines TRBV12-3 or TRBV12-4 with TRBJ2-7; D is possibly TRBD2 (6 bases). The V end lost 5 bases, the J end lost 1 base, and 18 bases lay between the germline ends. The CDR3 totals 16 residues.

V and J are TRBV5-4 and TRBJ1-4; 10 nucleotides match TRBD1. Losses at the gene ends were 4 bases for V and 4 bases for J; bases not matched to a gene: 4. Germline-derived CDR1 and CDR2 are SGHNT and YYREEE (reference sequence). This CDR3 comprises 15 residues. CDR3 sequence: CASSGTGARNEKLFF. CDR3 DNA sequence: TGTGCCAGCAGCGGGACAGGGGCACGTAATGAAAAACTGTTTTTT.

V is TRBV5-4 and J is TRBJ2-7; 7 bases match TRBD2. The V gene end was trimmed by 0 bases and the J gene end by 1 base; junction bases not matched to a gene: 4. Per the germline V gene, CDR1 is SGHNT and CDR2 is YYREEE (reference sequence). The CDR3 sequence is 15 residues long. The CDR3 region is CASSLELGGSYEQYF. DNA of the CDR3: TGTGCCAGCAGCTTGGAGTTGGGGGGGTCCTACGAGCAGTACTTC.

The chain links TRBV11-2 to TRBJ2-1; the match to TRBD2 covers 11 bases. V dropped 1 base and J dropped 8; count of bases not matched to a gene: 16. CDR1 and CDR2 from the germline V gene are SGHAT and FQNNGV. This CDR3 contains 19 residues. CDR3 protein: CASSLGPLAGGSRSYEQFF. The CDR3 DNA sequence: TGTGCCAGCAGCTTAGGCCCCCTAGCGGGAGGATCCCGGTCCTATGAGCAGTTCTTC.

The chain combines TRBV5-1 with TRBJ1-1; D is possibly TRBD1 (5 bases). Germline CDR1 and CDR2: SGHRS and YFSETQ. V lost 4 bases and J lost 1, with 11 bases in between. The CDR3 extends over 14 amino acids. The CDR3 loop reads CASSALGGNTEAFF. Written as DNA, the CDR3 is TGCGCCAGCAGCGCCTTGGGGGGGAACACTGAAGCTTTCTTT. Variable domain in full (rest from reference TRBV5-1 and TRBJ1-1): KAGVTQTPRYLIKTRGQQVTLSCSPISGHRSVSWYQQTPGQGLQFLFEYFSETQRNKGNFPGRFSGRQFSNSRSEMNVSTLELGDSALYLCASSALGGNTEAFFGQGTRLTVV.